This entry lists 8 T cell receptor beta chains sequenced from one sample in a study of cytomegalovirus exposure and HLA in healthy donors. PCR employed 60 Vbeta and 13 Jbeta primers. Produced via immunoSEQ multiplex PCR; TCRdb's table is partial and in-frame only. The sample yields about 130,000 clones, around 78% seen once. The specimen was PBMCs. These receptors were obtained from a middle-aged woman in good health and CMV-seronegative.

This chain joins TRBV7-9 and TRBJ1-1; no definite D call. This CDR3 has 11 amino acids. Germline assignment: CDR1 SEHNR and CDR2 FQNEAQ (reference sequence). Trimming stripped 4 bases from V and 6 bases from J, with 6 bases between. CDR3 in amino acids: CASSSGPEAFF. In DNA, the CDR3 is TGTGCCAGCAGCTCCGGTCCTGAAGCTTTCTTT.

This clone has more than one count but fewer than ten. V gene TRBV27 combines with J gene TRBJ2-7; 13 positions agree with TRBD2. With 6 bases clipped from V and 1 base from J, the junction kept 6 bases outside the gene matches. CDR1 and CDR2 (germline): MNHEY, SMNVEV (reference sequence). There are 16 residues in the CDR3. The CDR3 loop is CASSQGTSGISYEQYF. The DNA for the CDR3 is TGTGCCAGCAGCCAAGGGACTAGCGGGATATCCTACGAGCAGTACTTC.

The rearrangement uses TRBV7-9 and TRBJ1-2; D is unclear. This CDR3 comprises 12 residues. Germline lookup yields CDR1 SEHNR and CDR2 FQNEAQ (reference sequence). V lost 4 bases and J 8 bases, leaving 11 bases between the germline ends. CDR3: CASSWEGAGYTF. CDR3 in DNA: TGTGCCAGCAGCTGGGAGGGCGCGGGCTACACCTTC.

This clone was counted between two and nine times. The chain uses TRBV9 and TRBJ2-2; possibly TRBD2 for D (6 bases). Trimming cost V 0 bases and J 5 bases, with 11 bases left between them. The CDR3 spans 15 residues. Germline V lookup: CDR1 SGDLS, CDR2 YYNGEE. CDR3 in DNA: TGTGCCAGCAGCGTAGAGGCAGGGAGGACCGGGGAGCTGTTTTTT. Encoded protein: CASSVEAGRTGELFF.

V is TRBV6-6 and J is TRBJ1-1, with D possibly TRBD1 on 6 matching bases. The CDR3 totals 14 residues. Germline V lookup: CDR1 MNHNY, CDR2 SVGAGI (reference sequence). Between the trimmed V and J ends, which lost 7 bases and 0 bases, there was a span of 12 bases. CDR3 coding DNA: TGTGCCAGCATACCGACAGGAGTGAACACTGAAGCTTTCTTT. Its translation: CASIPTGVNTEAFF.

This sequence joins TRBV11-3 and TRBJ2-7; TRBD2 agrees at 7 bases. The CDR3 covers 15 residues. The V gene's germline CDR1 is SGHNT and CDR2 YENEEA. Trimming removed 5 bases from V and 8 bases from J; junction bases left unmatched: 15. CDR3 region: CASSPTGGTDTKQYF. CDR3 coding DNA: TGTGCCAGCAGCCCCACGGGGGGAACGGATACGAAGCAGTACTTC.

The V gene is TRBV5-4, the J gene TRBJ2-7; a possible D gene is TRBD2 (5 bases). In germline, CDR1 is SGHNT, CDR2 YYREEE (reference sequence). V gave up 2 bases and J gave up 2 bases, with 14 bases separating them. CDR3 length: 15 residues. CDR3 nucleotides: TGTGCCAGCAGCTTTGGGTCGGGGTCAACCTACGAGCAGTACTTC. As protein: CASSFGSGSTYEQYF.

The chain is built from TRBV9 and TRBJ2-5; weak D call: TRBD2 (5 bases). V gave up 0 bases and J gave up 7 bases, with 10 bases separating them. The CDR3 totals 13 residues. Per the germline V gene, CDR1 is SGDLS and CDR2 is YYNGEE. The CDR3 nucleotides are TGTGCCAGCAGCGTAGCTACCGGAGGGACCCAGTACTTC. Encoded protein: CASSVATGGTQYF.